These 31 T cell receptor beta chains came from one sample sequenced in a study of T cells in Graves' hyperthyroidism and ophthalmopathy. Amplification targeted TCR beta CDR3 regions from RNA transcripts. HTBI primers were used for first-round RT-PCR of the TCR CDR3. TCRdb ran MiXCR on the multiplex PCR reads and lists one entry per CDR3 protein. Here the sample spans around 430,000 distinct CDR3 sequences, under 15% being singletons. The source material was blood. The receptors derive from a woman in her thirties with Graves' hyperthyroidism.

This clonotype was counted ten times or more. The chain has TRBV2 and TRBJ1-1; tentatively, D is TRBD1 (5 bases). This CDR3 has 14 residues. V lost 7 bases to trimming and J lost 4 bases, with 16 bases between them. The germline V gene encodes CDR1 SNHLY and CDR2 FYNNEI. The CDR3 sequence: CASNGQGGVTEAFF. The CDR3 nucleotides are TGTGCCAGCAACGGGCAGGGAGGGGTCACTGAAGCTTTCTTT.

The chain recombines TRBV15 with TRBJ1-1, with D unresolved. Trimming removed 0 bases from V and 0 bases from J, with 14 bases in between. Germline CDR1 reads LNHNV; CDR2 reads YYDKDF (reference sequence). This CDR3 region has 17 residues. The CDR3 sequence is CATSRDQGRLMNTEAFF. The CDR3, as DNA: TGTGCCACCAGCAGAGATCAAGGGAGGCTTATGAACACTGAAGCTTTCTTT.

This clonotype was seen only a few times. The chain couples TRBV9 to TRBJ1-5, with D tentatively TRBD1 (6 bases). There are 16 residues in the CDR3. Trimming left V 0 bases short and J 0 bases short, with 10 bases between. Germline V gene data show CDR1 as SGDLS and CDR2 as YYNGEE. The CDR3 region is CASSVEAGDSNQPQHF. CDR3 nucleotide sequence: TGTGCCAGCAGCGTAGAGGCAGGGGATAGCAATCAGCCCCAGCATTTT.

The chain is built from TRBV10-3 and TRBJ2-3; tentative D call: TRBD2 (6 bases). CDR3 length: 15 amino acids. Per the germline V gene, CDR1 is ENHRY and CDR2 is SYGVKD. The V and J ends lost 10 bases and 3 bases respectively, with 20 bases between them. Here the CDR3 reads CASMGGGDKTDTQYF. In DNA, the CDR3 is TGTGCCAGCATGGGGGGAGGAGACAAAACAGATACGCAGTATTTT.

This chain joins TRBV18 and TRBJ2-7; D remains ambiguous. Germline V CDR1 and CDR2: KGHSH, LQKENI. The CDR3 consists of 14 residues. The V gene lost 5 bases and the J gene lost 0 bases, with 11 bases spanning the gap. DNA of the CDR3: TGTGCCAGCTCATTTCGTAGGGACTCCTACGAGCAGTACTTC. This sequence encodes CASSFRRDSYEQYF.

V and J are TRBV20-1 and TRBJ2-3; 7 bases map to TRBD2. Trimming took 3 bases from V and 3 from J; bases not matched to a gene: 3. This CDR3 is 13 amino acids long. Germline V gene sequence: CDR1 DFQATT, CDR2 SNEGSKA (reference sequence). In DNA form, the CDR3 reads TGCAGTGCTAGTGGGGGGGAAACAGATACGCAGTATTTT. Its protein is CSASGGETDTQYF.

This clonotype has at least ten counts. The chain links TRBV3-1 to TRBJ2-2, with D perhaps being TRBD1 or TRBD2 (5 bases each). V gave up 3 bases and J gave up 0 bases, with 11 bases separating them. From germline, CDR1 is LGHDT and CDR2 YNNKEL (reference sequence). There are 16 residues in the CDR3. The CDR3 spells CASSHGGVANTGELFF. The CDR3 nucleotides are TGTGCCAGCAGCCATGGGGGAGTCGCGAACACCGGGGAGCTGTTTTTT.

The table lists this clonotype with many counts. The chain joins TRBV3-1 to TRBJ2-4, with a weak D call TRBD2 (5 bases). Trimming left V 1 base short and J 1 base short, with 14 bases between. Germline CDR1 reads LGHDT; CDR2 reads YNNKEL (reference sequence). The length of the CDR3 is 17 residues. The CDR3 loop is CASSQGERRGAKNIQYF. CDR3 nucleotides: TGTGCCAGCAGCCAAGGCGAGCGGAGAGGGGCCAAAAACATTCAGTACTTC.

The chain is built from TRBV7-9 and TRBJ2-6; D ambiguous. The CDR3 runs 16 residues. Trimming stripped 1 base from V and 0 bases from J, with 7 bases between. Germline V lookup: CDR1 SEHNR, CDR2 FQNEAQ (reference sequence). The CDR3 DNA sequence: TGTGCCAGCAGCTTAGACTGGACCTCTGGGGCCAACGTCCTGACTTTC. Its protein is CASSLDWTSGANVLTF.

The rearrangement links TRBV27 to TRBJ1-4; maybe TRBD1 (6 bases). Germline CDR1 is MNHEY and CDR2 is SMNVEV (reference sequence). CDR3 length: 15 amino acids. The V and J ends lost 7 bases and 5 bases respectively, with 17 bases between them. The CDR3 DNA reads as TGTGCCAGCACCCTTACGGGGGCTGGGAATGAAAAACTGTTTTTT. This encodes CASTLTGAGNEKLFF.

This clonotype came up many times. The rearrangement links TRBV3-1 to TRBJ2-1; 7 bases agree with TRBD2. The germline V gene has CDR1 LGHDT and CDR2 YNNKEL (reference sequence). The CDR3 covers 15 residues. After removal of 5 bases from V and 4 bases from J, the junction contained 8 bases not matched to a gene. DNA for the CDR3: TGTGCCAGCAGCGCGGGACTATTAAAGTACAATGAGCAGTTCTTC. Protein product: CASSAGLLKYNEQFF.

This clonotype was seen a few times. V usage is TRBV7-9 and J usage is TRBJ2-1; TRBD2 agrees at 7 bases. Germline assignment: CDR1 SEHNR and CDR2 FQNEAQ (reference sequence). J was trimmed by 5 bases and V by 3 bases; bases with no gene match: 7. This CDR3 comprises 15 residues. The CDR3 here is CASSLGTKGHNEQFF. DNA for the CDR3: TGTGCCAGCAGCTTGGGGACTAAGGGGCACAATGAGCAGTTCTTC.

This clonotype was observed at least ten times. The rearrangement links TRBV5-1 to TRBJ2-1, with 8 bases fitting TRBD1. This CDR3 has 14 residues. The germline gives CDR1 SGHRS, CDR2 YFSETQ. V gave up 1 base and J gave up 7 bases; unmatched junction bases: 4. CDR3 nucleotide sequence: TGCGCCAGCAGCTTGTGGACAGGGCGAAATGAGCAGTTCTTC. Encoded protein: CASSLWTGRNEQFF.

J is TRBJ1-1 and V is TRBV19; TRBD1 agrees at 7 bases. Germline loops: CDR1 LNHDA, CDR2 SQIVND (reference sequence). The CDR3 spans 15 residues. Trimming took 10 bases from V and 0 from J; bases not matched to a gene: 11. CDR3 amino acids: CATEPGQRMNTEAFF. The CDR3 coding sequence is TGTGCCACGGAACCGGGACAGAGAATGAACACTGAAGCTTTCTTT. The variable domain in full, completed from reference TRBV19 and TRBJ1-1, reads DGGITQSPKYLFRKEGQNVTLSCEQNLNHDAMYWYRQDPGQGLRLIYYSQIVNDFQKGDIAEGYSVSREKKESFPLTVTSAQKNPTAFYLCATEPGQRMNTEAFFGQGTRLTVV.

This clonotype was seen a handful of times. This chain uses TRBV7-6 with TRBJ2-6; D possibly corresponds to TRBD1 (5 bases). V shed 0 bases and J shed 3 bases, with 18 bases lying between them. The germline V gene has CDR1 SGHVS and CDR2 FNYEAQ. The CDR3 is 19 residues long. CDR3 in DNA: TGTGCCAGCAGCTTAGCGCAAGGGGCAGGAACCGGTGGGGCCAACGTCCTGACTTTC. The encoded protein is CASSLAQGAGTGGANVLTF.

The chain has TRBV5-1 and TRBJ2-1; 8 positions match TRBD2. The CDR3 is 16 amino acids. CDR1 is SGHRS, CDR2 YFSETQ, per germline. The junction had 9 bases not matched to a gene; V was cut back by 4 bases and J by 3 bases. The CDR3 nucleotides read TGCGCCAGCAGCCATCCCGGGCTAGCGGGCTACAATGAGCAGTTCTTC. As protein: CASSHPGLAGYNEQFF. The full variable domain, its missing parts supplied by reference TRBV5-1 and TRBJ2-1, is KAGVTQTPRYLIKTRGQQVTLSCSPISGHRSVSWYQQTPGQGLQFLFEYFSETQRNKGNFPGRFSGRQFSNSRSEMNVSTLELGDSALYLCASSHPGLAGYNEQFFGPGTRLTVL.

This clonotype was seen repeatedly, ten times or more. V usage is TRBV29-1 and J usage is TRBJ2-7, with D possibly matching TRBD1 (7 bases). CDR1 SQVTM and CDR2 ANQGSEA come from the germline V gene. Trimming shortened V by 3 bases and J by 0 bases, and 9 bases separated the two germline ends. The CDR3 is 13 residues long. CDR3 coding DNA: TGCAGCGTTGACAGGGGGGACTCCTACGAGCAGTACTTC. Translating gives CSVDRGDSYEQYF.

The V gene is TRBV5-5, the J gene TRBJ2-1; D unresolved. Trimming removed 2 bases at V and 0 bases at J, with 9 bases between. The CDR3 runs 15 residues. Looked up from germline, CDR1 is SGHKS and CDR2 is YYEKEE (reference sequence). This chain's CDR3 is CASSFMGFSYNEQFF. The CDR3 DNA reads as TGTGCCAGCAGCTTCATGGGGTTCTCCTACAATGAGCAGTTCTTC.

This clonotype was observed at least ten times. The chain recombines TRBV30 with TRBJ2-1, with D possibly being TRBD2 (6 bases). Germline V lookup: CDR1 GTSNPN, CDR2 SVGIG (reference sequence). The V end was cut by 0 bases, the J end by 9 bases, with 15 bases between. CDR3 size: 14 residues. The DNA of the CDR3 is TGTGCCTGGAGTGTAGTCAGGGAGGCGGGTGAGCAGTTCTTC. Amino acid sequence: CAWSVVREAGEQFF.

This clonotype has ten or more counts. The chain is built from TRBV20-1 and TRBJ1-2; maybe TRBD1 (6 bases). Germline CDR1 and CDR2: DFQATT and SNEGSKA (reference sequence). The V gene lost 1 base and the J gene lost 4 bases, with 10 bases spanning the gap. CDR3 size: 13 residues. This chain's CDR3 is CSARGGALYGYTF. CDR3 in DNA: TGCAGTGCTAGAGGGGGGGCCCTCTATGGCTACACCTTC.

This clonotype is a singleton in its sample. A much larger clone lies one base from this, so it may be a read error. The CDR3 does not close with the conserved phenylalanine or tryptophan, likely indicating a read error. V gene TRBV7-2 combines with J gene TRBJ1-1; D gene ambiguous. The germline V and J ends were trimmed by 1 base and 5 bases, with 5 bases remaining between them. The germline CDR1 and CDR2 sequences are SGHTA and FQGNSA. This CDR3 comprises 12 residues. The DNA of the CDR3 is TGTGCCAGCAGCTTAGACGGTACTGAAGCTTTCTCT. Translating gives CASSLDGTEAFS.

V is TRBV11-2 and J is TRBJ2-7, with a tentative D call TRBD2 (6 bases). V was shortened by 0 bases and J by 3 bases, with 9 bases between the two germline ends. The CDR3 is 14 amino acids. In germline, CDR1 is SGHAT, CDR2 FQNNGV. DNA of the CDR3: TGTGCCAGCAGCTTAGATTTCGGGGGCTACGAGCAGTACTTC. Residues: CASSLDFGGYEQYF.

The chain links TRBV7-9 to TRBJ1-1; D possibly corresponds to TRBD1 (5 bases). The germline CDR1 and CDR2 sequences are SEHNR and FQNEAQ (reference sequence). V gave up 0 bases and J gave up 6 bases, with 11 bases separating them. The CDR3 extends over 14 amino acids. CDR3 DNA sequence: TGTGCCAGCAGCTTAGCGCTGGAGGGGTCTGAAGCTTTCTTT. Protein product: CASSLALEGSEAFF.

This clonotype has ten or more counts. The V gene is TRBV12-3 or TRBV12-4, the J gene TRBJ2-5; D uncertain. V was pared by 4 bases and J by 6 bases, with 12 bases between. This CDR3 is built from 13 residues. Here the CDR3 DNA reads TGTGCCAGCAGTTCCGGCCGTAAAAAGACCCAGTACTTC. Translating it yields CASSSGRKKTQYF.

In this sample, this clonotype turned up many times. The rearrangement uses TRBV11-3 and TRBJ2-3, with 7 bases identical to TRBD2. Germline trimming cut 5 bases from V and 2 bases from J; bases unmatched to any gene: 7. This CDR3 is 15 amino acids long. Germline-derived CDR1 and CDR2 are SGHNT and YENEEA. The CDR3 spells CASSLHQRDTDTQYF. CDR3 nucleotides: TGTGCCAGCAGCCTGCACCAGCGGGACACAGATACGCAGTATTTT.

This rearrangement joins TRBV5-1 to TRBJ2-3; 10 bases map to TRBD1. Germline V gene data show CDR1 as SGHRS and CDR2 as YFSETQ. J was trimmed by 4 bases and V by 4 bases; bases with no gene match: 6. CDR3 length equals 15 residues. The CDR3 DNA reads TGCGCCAGCAGCCTGACAGGGGGCGAGGCAGATACGCAGTATTTT. This translates into CASSLTGGEADTQYF.

This clonotype occurred many times. The chain joins TRBV20-1 to TRBJ2-1; D is ambiguous. Germline-derived CDR1 and CDR2 are DFQATT and SNEGSKA (reference sequence). The CDR3 has 14 residues. Trimming took 3 bases from V and 2 from J, leaving 11 bases between them. Written as DNA, the CDR3 is TGCAGTGCTAGTTTCCGGCAGCCCTACAATGAGCAGTTCTTC. Encoded protein: CSASFRQPYNEQFF.

In its sample, this clonotype was seen a few times. The chain links TRBV5-6 to TRBJ2-2, with unresolved D. CDR1 is SGHDT and CDR2 is YYEEEE in the germline V gene. With 0 bases removed from V and 3 bases from J, the gap between germline ends came to 9 bases. The CDR3 consists of 15 residues. The CDR3, as DNA: TGTGCCAGCAGCTTGGGGGCAGCTTACACCGGGGAGCTGTTTTTT. Protein: CASSLGAAYTGELFF.

This clonotype was observed a few times. The CDR3, as DNA: TGTGCCACAAAGCGGGAGGAAGAGACCCAGTACTTC. Protein product: CATKREEETQYF. The V call is TRBV10-3, the J call TRBJ2-5; 9 nucleotides line up with TRBD2. Germline CDR1 reads ENHRY; CDR2 reads SYGVKD. The trim removed 10 bases at V and 3 bases at J, leaving 3 bases unmatched. The CDR3 has 12 residues.

This clonotype appeared many times. V usage is TRBV29-1 and J usage is TRBJ2-7; TRBD1 agrees at 8 bases. The V gene's germline CDR1 is SQVTM and CDR2 ANQGSEA. This CDR3 is 13 amino acids long. J gave up 7 bases and V 7 bases, and 12 bases lay outside the gene matches. CDR3 residues: CSGRIQGAGEQYF. The CDR3, as DNA: TGCAGCGGGAGGATCCAGGGGGCGGGAGAGCAGTACTTC.

This clonotype was recorded a few times. This rearrangement joins TRBV5-1 to TRBJ2-5, with 10 positions matching TRBD2. J was trimmed by 2 bases and V by 5 bases; bases with no gene match: 6. This CDR3 comprises 15 residues. Germline loops: CDR1 SGHRS, CDR2 YFSETQ. CDR3 residues: CASRGTSAPQETQYF. The CDR3 DNA is TGCGCCAGCAGAGGGACTAGCGCACCTCAAGAGACCCAGTACTTC. The full variable domain, rest sourced from reference TRBV5-1 and TRBJ2-5, is KAGVTQTPRYLIKTRGQQVTLSCSPISGHRSVSWYQQTPGQGLQFLFEYFSETQRNKGNFPGRFSGRQFSNSRSEMNVSTLELGDSALYLCASRGTSAPQETQYFGPGTRLLVL.